A selection of T cell receptor beta chains follows, all from one sample in a study of blood T cell repertoires in COVID-19. Here immunoSEQ multiplex PCR was the method, and the copy in TCRdb shows in-frame clones only, minus some. This table has around 250,000 clones, approximately 82% appearing once. Specimen: peripheral blood. The receptors here all came from an elderly woman with acute or convalescent COVID-19. Both conserved end residues are part of each CDR3. D genes are given only for firm matches. Some rows have no size entry. The others give once, few or many, or a class for an expanded clone.

>-|TRBJ2-1|TRBV12-3/TRBV12-4|-
CAMPRELQQFF
TGTGCCATGCCTAGGGAGCTACAGCAGTTCTTC
>-|TRBJ1-3|TRBV7-9|-
CASSMDSLRSGNTIYF
TGTGCCAGCAGCATGGACAGCCTACGCTCTGGAAACACCATATATTTT
>-|TRBJ1-1|TRBV29-1|-
CSDVGGLGTEAFF
TGCAGCGACGTGGGGGGGCTGGGCACTGAAGCTTTCTTT
>-|TRBJ1-1|TRBV18|TRBD1
CASSPPKGQGARDTEAFF
TGTGCCAGCTCACCACCGAAAGGACAGGGGGCTCGGGACACTGAAGCTTTCTTT
>-|TRBJ1-2|TRBV7-3|TRBD1
CASSHETQGARGGYTF
TGTGCCAGCAGCCACGAGACTCAGGGGGCCCGGGGTGGCTACACCTTC
>-|TRBJ1-1|TRBV4-3|-
CASSPGQERVGTEAFF
TGCGCCAGCAGCCCAGGGCAAGAGAGAGTAGGAACTGAAGCTTTCTTT
>-|TRBJ2-3|TRBV5-1|-
CASSLGVDTQYF
TGCGCCAGCAGCTTAGGGGTAGATACGCAGTATTTT
>-|TRBJ2-3|TRBV24-1|TRBD2
CATSDTSSGGAEDTQYF
TGTGCCACCAGTGATACCTCTAGCGGGGGGGCGGAAGATACGCAGTATTTT
>-|TRBJ1-1|TRBV18|-
CASSATEFTEAFF
TGTGCCAGCTCCGCTACAGAGTTCACTGAAGCTTTCTTT
>-|TRBJ1-4|TRBV7-9|TRBD1
CASSLISTGGEKLFF
TGTGCCAGCAGCTTAATTAGCACAGGGGGTGAAAAACTGTTTTTT
>-|TRBJ1-5|TRBV14|TRBD1
CASSLRTGRQPQHF
TGTGCCAGCAGCCTTAGGACAGGGCGTCAGCCCCAGCATTTT
>-|TRBJ1-1|TRBV7-3|TRBD1
CASSETGGANTEAFF
TGTGCCAGCAGCGAAACAGGGGGCGCGAACACTGAAGCTTTCTTT
>-|TRBJ1-2|TRBV7-2|TRBD1
CASSLDRVGIGYTF
TGTGCCAGCAGCTTGGACAGGGTTGGTATTGGCTACACCTTC
>few|TRBJ1-4|TRBV7-6|TRBD1
CASSPRTGGDEKLFF
TGTGCCAGCAGCCCCAGGACAGGGGGGGATGAAAAACTGTTTTTT
>-|TRBJ2-5|TRBV14|TRBD2
CASSLFAGASETQYF
TGTGCCAGCAGCCTCTTTGCGGGAGCATCGGAGACCCAGTACTTC
>-|TRBJ2-7|TRBV5-1|-
CASSRPGDYEQYF
TGCGCCAGCAGCCGCCCGGGGGACTACGAGCAGTACTTC
>-|TRBJ2-7|TRBV7-9|TRBD2
CASSKPDTSGRLEQYF
TGTGCCAGCAGCAAACCTGATACCAGCGGGAGACTCGAGCAGTACTTC
>-|TRBJ2-5|TRBV29-1|-
CSVDRGMGETQYF
TGCAGCGTTGACAGGGGAATGGGGGAGACCCAGTACTTC